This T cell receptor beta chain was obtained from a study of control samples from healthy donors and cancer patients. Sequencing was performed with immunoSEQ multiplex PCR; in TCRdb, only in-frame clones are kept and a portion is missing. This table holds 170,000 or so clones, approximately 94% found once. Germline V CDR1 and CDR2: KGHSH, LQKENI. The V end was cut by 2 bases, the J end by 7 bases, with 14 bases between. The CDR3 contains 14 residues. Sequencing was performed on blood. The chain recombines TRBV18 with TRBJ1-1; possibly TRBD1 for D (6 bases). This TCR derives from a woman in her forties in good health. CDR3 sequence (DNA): TGTGCCAGCTCACCAAGGGGGAAAGAAAATGAAGCTTTCTTT. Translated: CASSPRGKENEAFF.